This T cell receptor (beta chain) was sequenced in a study of cytomegalovirus exposure and HLA in healthy donors. Turning to the study itself: T cells numbering around 170 million yielded more than 95 million unique TCR beta sequences in an earlier analysis. The study's findings and limits: V- and J-gene trimming in TCR beta was tied to a missense DCLRE1C variant by an analysis performed later.

The CDR3 consists of 13 residues. V was shortened by 3 bases and J by 5 bases, with 8 bases between the two germline ends. The germline V gene encodes CDR1 MRHNA and CDR2 SNTAGT. This clone was seen only a few times. What it recognizes is unknown. The primer mix had 60 Vbeta and 13 Jbeta primers. Produced via immunoSEQ multiplex PCR; TCRdb's table is partial and in-frame only. The repertoire includes over 110,000 clones, 82% of them detected once, and 2% to 3% sits in the top ten. The rearrangement joins TRBV6-4 to TRBJ2-1; D is unresolved. The sequencing input was PBMCs. The TCR sequence derives from a male donor in good health and CMV-seronegative. Written as DNA, the CDR3 is TGTGCCAGCAGTGAAGAACTCGACAATGAGCAGTTCTTC. Translation: CASSEELDNEQFF.